This TCR beta chain was identified during a study of cytomegalovirus exposure and HLA in healthy donors. The PCR contained 60 Vbeta and 13 Jbeta primers. The table came from immunoSEQ multiplex PCR; TCRdb's copy has only in-frame clones and leaves some out. This table holds 85,000 to 100,000 clones, 79% found once. A remark on this clone: Antigen: not known.

With 3 bases clipped from V and 8 bases from J, the junction kept 3 bases outside the gene matches. This CDR3 has 15 residues. Germline V lookup: CDR1 SGDLS, CDR2 YYNGEE. Notes on the study in general: Both high specificity and high sensitivity reportedly marked the classifier's diagnosis of cytomegalovirus status.

The J gene is TRBJ1-6, the V gene TRBV9; 12 bases map to TRBD1. The sequencing input was PBMCs. The TCR was taken from a male donor in good health and CMV-seropositive. The CDR3 DNA sequence: TGTGCCAGCAGCGAGGGACAGGGGGCAGATTCACCCCTCCACTTT. Translated: CASSEGQGADSPLHF.